This TCR beta chain emerged from a study of cytomegalovirus exposure and HLA in healthy donors. Germline values: CDR1 MGHRA, CDR2 YSYEKL. The CDR3 contains 15 residues. Trimming removed 6 bases from V and 2 bases from J, with 14 bases in between. A note on this clone: What it binds is unknown.

Study-level findings and limits: In presence/absence analyses, roughly uniform sequencing depth across donors was assumed. The study designated 160 or so TCR beta chains cytomegalovirus-associated. Among TCR beta chains of equal frequency, HLA-associated ones were more clonally expanded in a later analysis. Exclusion as indistinguishable affected some V segments, including TRBV6-2 and TRBV6-3.

The PCR used 60 Vbeta and 13 Jbeta primers. Assay: immunoSEQ multiplex PCR; the TCRdb copy retains only in-frame clones and omits some. In the table there are about 130,000 clones, approximately 69% of which are singletons. The sequenced sample consisted of PBMCs. The source is a man aged 35-49 years in good health and CMV-seropositive. This chain uses TRBV4-1 with TRBJ2-4; D is unresolved. The CDR3 protein is CASRSQQSSKNIQYF. The CDR3 region has the DNA TGCGCCAGCAGGTCTCAACAGAGCTCCAAAAACATTCAGTACTTC.